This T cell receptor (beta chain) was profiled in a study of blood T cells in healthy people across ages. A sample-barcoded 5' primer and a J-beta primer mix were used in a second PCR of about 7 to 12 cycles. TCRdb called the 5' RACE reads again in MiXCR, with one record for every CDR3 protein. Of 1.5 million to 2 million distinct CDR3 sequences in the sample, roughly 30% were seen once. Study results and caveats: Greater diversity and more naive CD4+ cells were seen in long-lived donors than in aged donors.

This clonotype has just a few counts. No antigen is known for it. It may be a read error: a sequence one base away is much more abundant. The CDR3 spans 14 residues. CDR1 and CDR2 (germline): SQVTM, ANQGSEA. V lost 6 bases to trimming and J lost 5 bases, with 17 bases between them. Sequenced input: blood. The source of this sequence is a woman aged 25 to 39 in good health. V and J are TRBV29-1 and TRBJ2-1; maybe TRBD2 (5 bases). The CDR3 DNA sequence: TGCAGCGTCTTTCCAGCCCGGGGAAACAATGAGCAGTTCTTC. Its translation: CSVFPARGNNEQFF.